This TCR beta chain was recovered during a study of molecular identifiers for immune sequencing clone quantification. Overall study findings and caveats: Clones of above 20 RNA copies carried over 98% of effector molecules; in naive cells they carried under 1%. Jurkat TCR RNA spiked in from one cell reportedly remained identifiable amid about 1 million naive cells.

Naive CD8 libraries came from about 20,000 to 1,000,000 sorted cells with 10%, 30% or 50% RNA. It was with previously described methods and listed TCR primers that bulk TCR libraries were made. MiXCR was run by TCRdb on the PCR reads, yielding one entry per CDR3 protein. The sample lists approximately 550,000 distinct CDR3 sequences, around 23% occurring once. Germline assignment: CDR1 LGHNA and CDR2 YSLEER. The CDR3 length is 14 residues. Points on this clonotype: What it recognizes is unknown. Germline and junction disagree at one end, which may indicate a read error.

This clonotype was obtained from a human donor in good health. Some libraries in this study had Jurkat cell RNA spiked in. The chain is built from TRBV4-3 and TRBJ2-7; TRBD2 might be the D (5 bases). The source material was naive CD8+ T cells from blood, with Jurkat cell RNA spiked in. Subset in this sample: FACS-sorted CD8+CD4-CCR7+CD45RA+ naive T cells. CDR3 in amino acids: CASSQGTPPYEQCF. In nucleotides, the CDR3 is TGCGCCAGCAGCCAAGGGACTCCTCCCTACGAGCAGTGCTTC.